This T cell receptor beta chain was sequenced for a study of low-dose radiotherapy and immunotherapy resistance in tumors. About the study: Cohort 1 received 0.5 Gy per fraction every 2 weeks, totaling 6.5 Gy.

The sample holds many counts of this clonotype. First-strand cDNA relied on TRAV- and TRBV-specific primers spanning alpha and beta chains. A constant-region primer paired with the V-primer adapter amplified TCRs over approximately 20 PCR cycles. TCRdb re-derived calls from the reads in MiXCR, one entry per CDR3 protein. The repertoire holds 75,000 to 95,000 distinct CDR3 sequences, more than 8% seen once, with around 0.98% in the top ten. The sample's time point: before trial treatment. The germline V gene has CDR1 SQVTM and CDR2 ANQGSEA. The length of the CDR3 is 13 residues. With 5 bases removed from V and 5 bases from J, the gap between germline ends came to 12 bases.

V and J are TRBV29-1 and TRBJ1-4; the D gene is possibly TRBD1 (6 bases). The sequence derives from a male donor with prostate cancer. Specimen: PBMCs, collected before treatment. CDR3 region: CSVPQGGNEKLFF. The DNA for the CDR3 is TGCAGCGTTCCACAGGGAGGGAATGAAAAACTGTTTTTT.